The next 16 T cell receptor beta chains were all read from a single sample in a study of cytomegalovirus exposure and HLA in healthy donors. The PCR made use of 60 Vbeta and 13 Jbeta primers. The repertoire was sequenced with immunoSEQ multiplex PCR; TCRdb's copy has only in-frame clones and lacks some. The sample lists 250,000 to 300,000 clones, 80% to 90% occurring once. Source material: PBMCs. Receptors were obtained from a middle-aged woman in good health and CMV-seropositive.

The chain joins TRBV27 to TRBJ2-6, with D possibly matching TRBD1 (5 bases). The germline gives CDR1 MNHEY, CDR2 SMNVEV (reference sequence). CDR3 size: 16 residues. V gave up 2 bases and J gave up 0 bases, with 8 bases separating them. The CDR3 is CASSLLQDSGANVLTF. The CDR3, as DNA: TGTGCCAGCAGTTTACTACAGGACTCTGGGGCCAACGTCCTGACTTTC.

The chain has TRBV28 and TRBJ1-5; 7 nucleotides agree with TRBD1. CDR1 MDHEN and CDR2 SYDVKM come from the germline V gene. V gave up 4 bases and J gave up 3 bases; unmatched junction bases: 3. The CDR3 covers 14 residues. CDR3 in DNA: TGTGCCAGCAGTTGGGGACAGCTCAATCAGCCCCAGCATTTT. Amino acid sequence: CASSWGQLNQPQHF.

There are a few counts of this clone. Other DNA sequences in the same sample also yield this CDR3. The V and J genes are TRBV4-2 and TRBJ2-6, with a tentative D call TRBD1 (5 bases). The CDR3 is 16 residues long. V dropped 0 bases and J dropped 1 base, with 7 bases sitting between them. CDR1 and CDR2 from the germline V gene are LGHNA and YNFKEQ. The CDR3 is CASSQDRGSGANVLTF. CDR3 DNA sequence: TGTGCCAGCAGCCAAGATAGGGGATCTGGGGCCAACGTCCTGACTTTC.

Details on this clone: The junction departs from the called germline gene at one end, perhaps through a read error. The chain is built from TRBV5-4 and TRBJ2-7, with D perhaps TRBD2 (5 bases). The CDR3 is made up of 14 amino acids. CDR1 is SGHNT, CDR2 YYREEE, per germline (reference sequence). CDR3 DNA sequence: TGCGCCAGCAGCCCAAGGACTTTCTCCTACGAGCAGTACTTC. Encoded protein: CASSPRTFSYEQYF.

The gene calls are TRBV6-6 and TRBJ2-5, with D possibly matching TRBD2 (6 bases). V was trimmed by 1 base and J by 5 bases, leaving 11 bases between them. The germline gives CDR1 MNHNY, CDR2 SVGAGI (reference sequence). There are 14 residues in the CDR3. CDR3 sequence: CASSYLGTRETQYF. The CDR3, as DNA: TGTGCCAGCAGTTACTTGGGGACTCGCGAGACCCAGTACTTC.

The genes are TRBV28 and TRBJ1-2; 9 bases are a match to TRBD1. J gave up 0 bases and V 7 bases, and 6 bases lay outside the gene matches. CDR1 is MDHEN, CDR2 SYDVKM, per germline. CDR3 length equals 15 residues. This CDR3 is CASTPGTGSNYGYTF. The CDR3 region has the DNA TGTGCCAGCACTCCCGGGACAGGGTCTAACTATGGCTACACCTTC.

This chain links TRBV5-8 with TRBJ2-5; 7 positions match TRBD1. This CDR3 contains 13 residues. The germline CDR1 and CDR2 sequences are SGHTS and YDEGEE. The V and J ends lost 4 bases and 6 bases, in that order; junction bases with no gene match: 6. DNA of the CDR3: TGTGCCAGCAGCAGAGACAGGGAACAGACCCAGTACTTC. Translated, it gives CASSRDREQTQYF.

This chain joins TRBV4-1 and TRBJ1-1; TRBD1 might be the D (5 bases). Trimming took 3 bases from V and 0 from J, leaving 11 bases between them. Germline assignment: CDR1 MGHRA and CDR2 YSYEKL. The CDR3 has 15 residues. This CDR3 reads CASSHPAGLNTEAFF. The DNA for the CDR3 is TGCGCCAGCAGCCATCCGGCGGGGCTGAACACTGAAGCTTTCTTT.

The chain links TRBV6-5 to TRBJ2-1; TRBD1 matches at 12 bases. Losses at the gene ends were 11 bases for V and 7 bases for J; bases not matched to a gene: 6. The CDR3 sequence is 13 residues long. Germline V gene lookup returns CDR1 MNHEY and CDR2 SVGAGI. The CDR3 loop is CASGTGGINEQFF. The CDR3 DNA is TGTGCCTCCGGGACAGGGGGCATAAATGAGCAGTTCTTC.

The chain employs TRBV29-1 and TRBJ1-1; tentatively, D is TRBD1 (6 bases). The V gene's germline CDR1 is SQVTM and CDR2 ANQGSEA. This CDR3 is built from 13 residues. The V gene lost 6 bases and the J gene lost 3 bases, with 14 bases spanning the gap. The CDR3 nucleotides are TGCAGCGTCGCAACAGGGACACACACTGAAGCTTTCTTT. Translating it yields CSVATGTHTEAFF.

The chain employs TRBV27 and TRBJ1-2; 10 nucleotides agree with TRBD1. Germline V gene data show CDR1 as MNHEY and CDR2 as SMNVEV (reference sequence). V shed 4 bases, J shed 7 bases, and the junction held 6 bases outside the gene matches. The length of the CDR3 is 14 residues. This CDR3 reads CASSSDRGVGGYTF. In nucleotides, the CDR3 is TGTGCCAGCAGTTCGGACAGGGGGGTGGGTGGCTACACCTTC.

The rearrangement joins TRBV6-1 to TRBJ1-5; no firm D call. The germline CDR1 and CDR2 sequences are MNHNS and SASEGT. CDR3 size: 13 residues. V lost 2 bases to trimming and J lost 4 bases, with 6 bases between them. The CDR3, as DNA: TGTGCCAGCAGTGAACTCAGAAATCAGCCCCAGCATTTT. Its translation: CASSELRNQPQHF.

The chain uses TRBV15 and TRBJ2-5, with 8 bases identical to TRBD2. Looked up from germline, CDR1 is LNHNV and CDR2 is YYDKDF (reference sequence). The CDR3 sequence is 17 residues long. V shed 0 bases and J 4 bases; nucleotides not matched to a gene: 10. CDR3 region: CATSRDRGTRRAETQYF. DNA of the CDR3: TGTGCCACCAGCAGAGATAGGGGGACTAGAAGGGCAGAGACCCAGTACTTC.

The gene calls are TRBV7-6 and TRBJ2-5; the D gene is possibly TRBD1 (6 bases). Trimming shortened V by 1 base and J by 2 bases, and 11 bases separated the two germline ends. CDR1 is SGHVS, CDR2 FNYEAQ, per germline. The CDR3 is made up of 15 amino acids. The DNA of the CDR3 is TGTGCCAGCAGCTTAGACCAGGGGCCTCAAGAGACCCAGTACTTC. It translates to CASSLDQGPQETQYF.

The chain links TRBV28 to TRBJ2-1; D unresolved. V shed 6 bases and J shed 3 bases, with 9 bases lying between them. The CDR3 totals 13 residues. Per the germline V gene, CDR1 is MDHEN and CDR2 is SYDVKM. The CDR3 loop is CASSPTYYNEQFF. The CDR3 nucleotides read TGTGCCAGCAGCCCTACCTACTACAATGAGCAGTTCTTC.

This clone was counted only a few times. The chain couples TRBV5-4 to TRBJ2-5, with TRBD1 identical over 7 bases. The CDR3 is 14 residues long. CDR1 is SGHNT, CDR2 YYREEE, per germline (reference sequence). J was trimmed by 5 bases and V by 4 bases; bases with no gene match: 8. The CDR3 loop reads CASSPDRVRETQYF. CDR3 bases: TGTGCCAGCAGCCCAGACAGGGTCAGGGAGACCCAGTACTTC.